This T cell receptor beta chain was observed in a study of identical twins. With 7 bases clipped from V and 1 base from J, the junction kept 2 bases outside the gene matches. The CDR3 is 13 amino acids. TCRdb itself ran the 5' RACE reads through MiXCR, one entry per CDR3 protein. Counted here are about 690,000 distinct CDR3 sequences, 21% occurring once; the ten biggest clones make up 4% to 5.5%. The data also belong to a second study, concerning T cells expressing NK-cell markers.

The sequenced sample consisted of PBMCs. The chain uses TRBV12-3 or TRBV12-4 and TRBJ1-1; TRBD1 agrees at 8 bases. The clonotype was recovered from a woman younger than 35 in good health. CDR3 nucleotide sequence: TGTGCCAGCACTCAGGGGGCGAACACTGAAGCTTTCTTT. Translated, it gives CASTQGANTEAFF.